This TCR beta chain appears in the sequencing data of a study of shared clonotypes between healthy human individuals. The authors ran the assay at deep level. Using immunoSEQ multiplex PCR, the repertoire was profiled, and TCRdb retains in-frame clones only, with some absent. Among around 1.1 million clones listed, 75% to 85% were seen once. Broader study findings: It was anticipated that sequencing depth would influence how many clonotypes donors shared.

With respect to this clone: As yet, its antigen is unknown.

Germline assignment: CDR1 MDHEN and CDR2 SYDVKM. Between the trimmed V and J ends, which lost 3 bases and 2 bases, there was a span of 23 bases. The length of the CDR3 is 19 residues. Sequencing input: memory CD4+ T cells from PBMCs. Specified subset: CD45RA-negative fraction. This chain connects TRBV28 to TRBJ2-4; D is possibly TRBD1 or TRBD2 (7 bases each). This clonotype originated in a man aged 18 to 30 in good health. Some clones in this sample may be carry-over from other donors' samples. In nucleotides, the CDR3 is TGTGCCAGCAGTTTTCCGGGACAGAGATGGGACTATACCAAAAACATTCAGTACTTC. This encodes CASSFPGQRWDYTKNIQYF.